This T cell receptor beta chain comes out of a study of shared clonotypes between healthy human individuals. TCRdb's table, derived via immunoSEQ multiplex PCR, lists solely in-frame clones and lacks some. The sample lists about 2 million clones, 85% to 95% occurring once. Germline V gene lookup returns CDR1 ENHRY and CDR2 SYGVKD. This CDR3 has 14 amino acids. Trimming removed 9 bases from V and 0 bases from J; junction bases left unmatched: 5. Sequencing was carried out using naive CD4+ T cells sorted from blood. Subset indicated: CD45RA+ positively selected. The sequence derives from a man aged 18 to 29 in good health. This chain connects TRBV10-3 to TRBJ2-7; 10 bases map to TRBD2. As DNA, the CDR3 is TGTGCCATTGTAGCGGGGGGAAACTCCTACGAGCAGTACTTC. Amino acid sequence: CAIVAGGNSYEQYF.